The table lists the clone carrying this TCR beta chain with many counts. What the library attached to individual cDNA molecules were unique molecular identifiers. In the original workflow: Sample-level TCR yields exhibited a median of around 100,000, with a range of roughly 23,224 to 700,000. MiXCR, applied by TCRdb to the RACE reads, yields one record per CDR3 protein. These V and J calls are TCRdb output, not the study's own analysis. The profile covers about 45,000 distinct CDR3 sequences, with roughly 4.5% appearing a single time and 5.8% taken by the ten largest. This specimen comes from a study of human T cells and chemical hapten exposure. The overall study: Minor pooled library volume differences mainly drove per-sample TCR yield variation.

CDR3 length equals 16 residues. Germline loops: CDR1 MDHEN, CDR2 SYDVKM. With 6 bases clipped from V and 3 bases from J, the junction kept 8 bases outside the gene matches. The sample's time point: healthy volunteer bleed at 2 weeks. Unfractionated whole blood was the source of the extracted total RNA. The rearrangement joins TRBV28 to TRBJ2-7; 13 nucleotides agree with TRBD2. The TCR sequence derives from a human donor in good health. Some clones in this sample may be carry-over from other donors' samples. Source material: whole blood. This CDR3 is CASSQGLAGVVYEQYF. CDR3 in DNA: TGTGCCAGCAGCCAAGGACTAGCGGGAGTGGTCTACGAGCAGTACTTC.